Sequencing of this T cell receptor (beta chain) was carried out in a study of cytomegalovirus exposure and HLA in healthy donors. This PCR relied on a set of 60 Vbeta primers and 13 Jbeta primers. Profiling relied on immunoSEQ multiplex PCR, and the TCRdb table lists in-frame clones only, not all of them. The sample gives 110,000 to 150,000 clones, 80% to 90% of which show up once; roughly 4% is in the top ten. Deletions cut 3 bases from V and 8 bases from J, with 17 bases between. CDR1 is LNHNV, CDR2 YYDKDF, per germline (reference sequence). CDR3 length: 15 amino acids. This clone occurred a few times.

This sequence was found in a woman aged 40 to 55 in good health and CMV-seropositive. Sequenced sample: PBMCs. V and J are TRBV15 and TRBJ2-1; D is perhaps TRBD2 (7 bases). CDR3 loop: CATSSQGTIGDEQFF. CDR3 nucleotides: TGTGCCACCAGCAGCCAGGGGACTATCGGGGATGAGCAGTTCTTC.